A selection of T cell receptor beta chains follows, all from one sample in a study of liver allograft versus peripheral blood T cells. TCRdb redid the calling of the reads with MiXCR, one entry per CDR3 protein. Of a few thousand distinct CDR3 sequences listed, around 15% were seen once; the top ten hold roughly 6%. These receptors all come from a human patient who had a liver transplant. Among the T cells, some may be from the graft donor. The CDR3 runs from the conserved cysteine through the conserved F or W.

CDR3: CASSLASLVGYEQYF; V: TRBV7-9; J: TRBJ2-7
CDR3: CSASEGVHEQYF; V: TRBV20-1; J: TRBJ2-7
CDR3: CASSLRGHEDQPQHF; V: TRBV7-9; J: TRBJ1-5
CDR3: CSAKPIAGGYNEQFF; V: TRBV20-1; J: TRBJ2-1
CDR3: CASSRGGAVETQYF; V: TRBV7-3; J: TRBJ2-5
CDR3: CSVAYPDTEAFF; V: TRBV29-1; J: TRBJ1-1
CDR3: CASSQGVLTNEKLFF; V: TRBV6-5; J: TRBJ1-4
CDR3: CASSSTGEGNGYTF; V: TRBV12-3/TRBV12-4; J: TRBJ1-2
CDR3: CASSLVSGASGYTF; V: TRBV7-9; J: TRBJ1-2
CDR3: CASSLYGGGGQETQYF; V: TRBV5-4; J: TRBJ2-5
CDR3: CASSIVGSHSGNTIYF; V: TRBV19; J: TRBJ1-3
CDR3: CSAQVGGTSTDTQYF; V: TRBV20-1; J: TRBJ2-3
CDR3: CASSVEYGTHRDTGELFF; V: TRBV9; J: TRBJ2-2
CDR3: CASSPTDRQAKNIQYF; V: TRBV28; J: TRBJ2-4
CDR3: CASSIAYGTSGNTIYF; V: TRBV19; J: TRBJ1-3
CDR3: CASSPSYAYNEQFF; V: TRBV3-1; J: TRBJ2-1
CDR3: CSALRIGGAKEAFF; V: TRBV20-1; J: TRBJ1-1
CDR3: CASSLTDHQPQHF; V: TRBV28; J: TRBJ1-5
CDR3: CASSGLGPGNTIYF; V: TRBV9; J: TRBJ1-3
CDR3: CASSTRGRRRPDTQYF; V: TRBV19; J: TRBJ2-3
CDR3: CASREAGGLNYEQYF; V: TRBV6-1; J: TRBJ2-7
CDR3: CASSPGLAGPTGNEQFF; V: TRBV18; J: TRBJ2-1
CDR3: CATSESASYEQYF; V: TRBV24-1; J: TRBJ2-7
CDR3: CASSPQGNSYEQYF; V: TRBV19; J: TRBJ2-7
CDR3: CASRPGWGGQETQYF; V: TRBV6-1; J: TRBJ2-5
CDR3: CASSQEGGQYF; V: TRBV3-1; J: TRBJ2-7
CDR3: CASSELGLTYEQYF; V: TRBV6-1; J: TRBJ2-7
CDR3: CASSREGDTQYF; V: TRBV11-2; J: TRBJ2-3
CDR3: CASSIDRGNTEAFF; V: TRBV19; J: TRBJ1-1
CDR3: CASSLEGFSYEQYF; V: TRBV5-4; J: TRBJ2-7
CDR3: CAIKGRAGYGYTF; V: TRBV10-3; J: TRBJ1-2
CDR3: CASSQYKGEWTDTQYF; V: TRBV12-3/TRBV12-4; J: TRBJ2-3
CDR3: CASSPLTGSTSTDTQYF; V: TRBV18; J: TRBJ2-3
CDR3: CASSPGRAWSYEQYF; V: TRBV14; J: TRBJ2-7
CDR3: CASSPHSTGELFF; V: TRBV12-3/TRBV12-4; J: TRBJ2-2
CDR3: CASSLGGGTGAPDTQYF; V: TRBV6-2/TRBV6-3; J: TRBJ2-3
CDR3: CSAREMGSLGFDTQYF; V: TRBV20-1; J: TRBJ2-3
CDR3: CASRGDEGPAFF; V: TRBV7-9; J: TRBJ1-1
CDR3: CASSIGRRDPPDEQFF; V: TRBV19; J: TRBJ2-1
CDR3: CASSYYGPNIQYF; V: TRBV6-2/TRBV6-3; J: TRBJ2-4
CDR3: CASVRDQGYTEAFF; V: TRBV19; J: TRBJ1-1
CDR3: CSGQAEVYEQYF; V: TRBV20-1; J: TRBJ2-7
CDR3: CASSESGTGLGKEKLFF; V: TRBV10-1; J: TRBJ1-4
CDR3: CASSFQPTGELFF; V: TRBV11-1; J: TRBJ2-2